This T cell receptor (beta chain) was sequenced during a study of CD8+CD57+ T cells in acquired aplastic anemia. At the level of the study: On average, sorted CD4+ and CD8+ cells gave 3.2 ug of DNA. Study-level results: No significant patient-versus-control difference appeared in CD8+ Simpson's diversity. Patients had about 31 CD8+ CDR3 sequences in common with controls (the shared set).

CDR3 and TCR beta VDJ profiling relied on a genomic DNA template. In TCRdb, the reads were re-called with MiXCR into one record per CDR3 protein. The sample holds 250,000 to 350,000 distinct CDR3 sequences, 45% to 65% seen once. The CDR3 extends over 14 amino acids. With 3 bases removed from V and 11 bases from J, the gap between germline ends came to 18 bases. Per the germline V gene, CDR1 is KGHDR and CDR2 is SFDVKD. With respect to this clonotype: Its antigen is undetermined.

The genes are TRBV24-1 and TRBJ2-5; unclear D gene. This receptor was identified in a human donor with severe aplastic anemia or a healthy control (not recorded which). Sequencing input: sorted CD4+, CD8+, or CD8+CD57+ T cells (not recorded which) from PBMCs. This CDR3 reads CATSDQRTFNEQYF. The CDR3 DNA reads TGTGCCACCAGTGATCAGCGCACCTTCAATGAGCAGTACTTC.